This entry lists 16 T cell receptor beta chains sequenced from one sample in a study of blood T cell repertoires in COVID-19. TCRdb's copy holds only in-frame clones and misses some; the assay was immunoSEQ multiplex PCR. The profile shows roughly 290,000 clones, roughly 84% of them singletons. Material: peripheral blood. These receptor sequences come from a human donor with COVID-19, enrolled during active disease. The donor label of this sample is uncertain.

The chain links TRBV18 to TRBJ2-7; TRBD2 matches at 14 bases. The CDR3 contains 17 residues. After removal of 5 bases from V and 5 bases from J, the junction contained 11 bases not matched to a gene. Germline V CDR1 and CDR2: KGHSH, LQKENI. CDR3 DNA: TGTGCCAGCTCAGACCTGATAGGACTAGCGGGAGGCCACGAGCAGTACTTC. Translating it yields CASSDLIGLAGGHEQYF. Using reference TRBV18 and TRBJ2-7 for the parts outside the CDR3, the full variable domain is NAGVMQNPRHLVRRRGQEARLRCSPMKGHSHVYWYRQLPEEGLKFMVYLQKENIIDESGMPKERFSAEFPKEGPSILRIQQVVRGDSAAYFCASSDLIGLAGGHEQYFGPGTRLTVT.

This chain joins TRBV30 and TRBJ2-6; D remains unclear. Germline V gene sequence: CDR1 GTSNPN, CDR2 SVGIG (reference sequence). The CDR3 loop spans 12 amino acids. Deletions cut 7 bases from V and 2 bases from J, with 6 bases between. In DNA form, the CDR3 reads TGTGCCTCCTCCCCTGGGGCCAACGTCCTGACTTTC. It translates to CASSPGANVLTF.

Only a few counts were recorded for this clone. The rearrangement joins TRBV5-1 to TRBJ1-4; D is unresolved. The CDR3 runs 14 residues. Trimming took off 2 bases at V and 5 bases at J, with 10 bases between the two ends. Per the germline V gene, CDR1 is SGHRS and CDR2 is YFSETQ. This chain's CDR3 is CASSFGGGNEKLFF. DNA for the CDR3: TGCGCCAGCAGCTTTGGAGGCGGGAATGAAAAACTGTTTTTT.

The chain combines TRBV18 with TRBJ1-2; D is unresolved. V was clipped by 2 bases and J by 3 bases, with 7 bases between them. The CDR3 extends over 13 amino acids. CDR1 KGHSH and CDR2 LQKENI come from the germline V gene. The CDR3 DNA is TGTGCCAGCTCACCAGGGCAGGACTATGGCTACACCTTC. It is translated as CASSPGQDYGYTF.

The CDR3 DNA reads as TGCAGCGTTCCCGGGGGGACTAATGAAAAACTGTTTTTT. Translating gives CSVPGGTNEKLFF. The V and J genes are TRBV29-1 and TRBJ1-4, with a weak D call TRBD1 (5 bases). The CDR3 runs 13 residues. Germline V CDR1 and CDR2: SQVTM, ANQGSEA. With 5 bases removed from V and 2 bases from J, the gap between germline ends came to 9 bases.

This chain connects TRBV19 to TRBJ2-5; unclear D gene. Germline loops: CDR1 LNHDA, CDR2 SQIVND (reference sequence). V was pared by 1 base and J by 10 bases, with 13 bases between. The CDR3 runs 13 residues. The DNA for the CDR3 is TGTGCCAGTAGTATAGGGCCGAGGAGTTTCCAGTACTTC. Its translation is CASSIGPRSFQYF.

The rearrangement joins TRBV5-1 to TRBJ2-2; TRBD2 might be the D (5 bases). V gave up 1 base and J gave up 6 bases, with 16 bases separating them. Germline V CDR1 and CDR2: SGHRS, YFSETQ. The CDR3 runs to 16 residues. DNA of the CDR3: TGCGCCAGCAGCTTGTCGGCTAGCCCGGGCGCCGGGGAGCTGTTTTTT. As protein: CASSLSASPGAGELFF.

The chain joins TRBV7-2 to TRBJ2-7; 9 bases are a match to TRBD2. The trim removed 1 base at V and 3 bases at J, leaving 7 bases unmatched. The germline V gene has CDR1 SGHTA and CDR2 FQGNSA. This CDR3 is 16 amino acids long. Here the CDR3 reads CASSLVRLAVYYEQYF. Written as DNA, the CDR3 is TGTGCCAGCAGCTTAGTGCGACTAGCGGTTTACTACGAGCAGTACTTC.

The rearrangement links TRBV28 to TRBJ1-5; 8 positions match TRBD1. V was clipped by 4 bases and J by 3 bases; unmatched bases: 5. The germline CDR1 and CDR2 sequences are MDHEN and SYDVKM. The CDR3 sequence is 15 residues long. The CDR3 loop reads CASSSRQGFNQPQHF. CDR3 DNA: TGTGCCAGCAGTTCAAGACAGGGGTTCAATCAGCCCCAGCATTTT.

The chain recombines TRBV28 with TRBJ2-7; 9 bases align to TRBD1. Germline V gene sequence: CDR1 MDHEN, CDR2 SYDVKM. The J segment lost 4 bases and the V segment lost 8 bases, leaving 9 bases of the junction unmatched. The CDR3 spans 14 residues. DNA for the CDR3: TGTGCCAGCCACCGGGACAGGGTGTCTTACGAGCAGTACTTC. Translated: CASHRDRVSYEQYF.

The chain joins TRBV19 to TRBJ1-2, with 10 bases matching TRBD1. With 3 bases clipped from V and 1 base from J, the junction kept 2 bases outside the gene matches. CDR1 LNHDA and CDR2 SQIVND come from the germline V gene (reference sequence). CDR3 length equals 15 residues. DNA for the CDR3: TGTGCCAGTAGTATCCGGGACAGGGGTAACTATGGCTACACCTTC. This sequence encodes CASSIRDRGNYGYTF.

This sequence joins TRBV13 and TRBJ2-7, with TRBD1 as a possible D gene (6 bases). The V gene lost 2 bases and the J gene lost 3 bases, with 14 bases spanning the gap. This CDR3 contains 15 residues. CDR1 PRHDT and CDR2 FYEKMQ come from the germline V gene (reference sequence). As DNA, the CDR3 is TGTGCCAGCAGCTTACTCAGACAACAGGGCTACGAGCAGTACTTC. Its translation: CASSLLRQQGYEQYF.

This chain uses TRBV6-5 with TRBJ2-3; D remains unclear. V was shortened by 6 bases and J by 4 bases, with 5 bases between the two germline ends. Germline CDR1 and CDR2: MNHEY and SVGAGI. The CDR3 is made up of 11 amino acids. Here the CDR3 DNA reads TGTGCCAGCAGGAGTGCAGATACGCAGTATTTT. The encoded protein is CASRSADTQYF.

J is TRBJ2-7 and V is TRBV7-2; 13 nucleotides match TRBD2. With V trimmed by 4 bases and J by 6 bases, 12 bases remained unmatched. CDR1 is SGHTA and CDR2 is FQGNSA in the germline V gene. There are 17 residues in the CDR3. The CDR3 reads CASSSGTSGTRAGEQYF. CDR3 coding DNA: TGTGCCAGCAGCTCCGGGACTAGCGGGACCCGAGCCGGCGAGCAGTACTTC.

The genes are TRBV6-6 and TRBJ2-2, with a weak D call TRBD2 (7 bases). Trimming took off 6 bases at V and 3 bases at J, with 17 bases between the two ends. The CDR3 has 16 residues. The germline gives CDR1 MNHNY, CDR2 SVGAGI (reference sequence). The CDR3 sequence is CASSKGGGGYTGELFF. In DNA, the CDR3 is TGTGCCAGCAGCAAAGGAGGGGGAGGGTACACCGGGGAGCTGTTTTTT.

The chain is built from TRBV3-1 (or the pseudogene TRBV3-2) and TRBJ1-1; D is possibly TRBD1 (5 bases). CDR1 and CDR2 from the germline V gene are LGHDT and YNNKEL (reference sequence). Trimming cost V 3 bases and J 4 bases, with 12 bases left between them. The CDR3 length is 14 residues. CDR3 DNA: TGTGCCAGCAGCCAGGTACTTAGGGGCACTGAAGCTTTCTTT. Protein: CASSQVLRGTEAFF.